This T cell receptor beta chain was sequenced in a study of long-term antiretroviral therapy in people with HIV. The CDR3 totals 14 residues. V lost 3 bases, J lost 5 bases, and 6 bases stayed unmatched. CDR1 is SGHVS and CDR2 is FQNEAQ in the germline V gene. General observations from the study: With ART, diversity went up but was still lower than in transplant donor controls.

Comments on this clone: Its matching antigen is unknown.

Run at survey level, the immunoSEQ assay was version v3.0. TCRdb's table, derived via immunoSEQ multiplex PCR, lists solely in-frame clones and lacks some. The data contain some 23,000 clones, roughly 79% of them singletons. The chain joins TRBV7-8 to TRBJ2-5; TRBD2 matches 7 bases. This sequence originates from a middle-aged woman with HIV. The sequenced sample was unsorted PBMCs, obtained 1.1 years before starting antiretroviral therapy. The CDR3 protein is CASSLNGGRETQYF. CDR3 coding DNA: TGTGCCAGCAGCTTGAACGGGGGGAGGGAGACCCAGTACTTC.